This T cell receptor (beta chain) was identified during a study of T cell responses to AZD1222 COVID-19 vaccine. Study observations and caveats: Just a handful of people given AZD1222 tested seropositive at baseline. Unmutated regions of variants are reportedly targeted by nearly half of spike-specific TCRs. Repertoires were collected only later (after the peak T cell response had occurred). White British ancestry dominated among donors, who included more females, and clonal diversity was possibly underestimated.

In its sample, this clone was seen once. Its specificity is not known. This CDR3 is built from 13 residues. Germline lookup yields CDR1 SGHVS and CDR2 FQNEAQ. V gave up 1 base and J gave up 6 bases, with 7 bases separating them. Profiling relied on immunoSEQ multiplex PCR, and the TCRdb table lists in-frame clones only, not all of them. The sample lists about 94,000 clones, approximately 87% occurring once. The receptor comes from an adult who received the AZD1222 COVID-19 vaccine. Specimen: peripheral blood, collected 28 days after the second AZD1222 dose. The V call is TRBV7-8, the J call TRBJ1-5, with D possibly TRBD1 on 5 matching bases. CDR3: CASSLGGSQPQHF. In DNA, the CDR3 is TGTGCCAGCAGCTTAGGGGGCTCTCAGCCCCAGCATTTT.